These 20 T cell receptor beta chains were all obtained from the same sample, sequenced in a study of T cell repertoires in cytomegalovirus infection. MiXCR was run by TCRdb on the reads, yielding one entry per CDR3 protein. The sample consists of just under 550,000 distinct CDR3 sequences, more than 25% of them appearing once. The sample was PBMCs. All receptors derive from a human donor in good health (CMV status not recorded). Some clones in this sample may be carry-over from other donors' samples.

The chain joins TRBV24-1 to TRBJ1-1; a weak D match, TRBD1 (5 bases). The CDR3 extends over 15 amino acids. Germline V gene sequence: CDR1 KGHDR, CDR2 SFDVKD. Trimming stripped 4 bases from V and 1 base from J, with 12 bases between. The CDR3 nucleotides are TGTGCCACCAGTGACCCGCGGACACCGAACACTGAAGCTTTCTTT. Protein product: CATSDPRTPNTEAFF.

This clonotype came up a few times. V and J are TRBV19 and TRBJ1-5; D gene ambiguous. Trimming shortened V by 1 base and J by 3 bases, and 7 bases separated the two germline ends. The CDR3 totals 14 residues. The germline V gene encodes CDR1 LNHDA and CDR2 SQIVND (reference sequence). The CDR3 bases are TGTGCCAGTAGTATAGTAACGACCAATCAGCCCCAGCATTTT. Translation: CASSIVTTNQPQHF.

The V and J genes are TRBV19 and TRBJ1-1, with D maybe TRBD1 (5 bases). Germline loops: CDR1 LNHDA, CDR2 SQIVND (reference sequence). The V end lost 5 bases, the J end lost 6 bases, and 19 bases lay between the germline ends. This CDR3 region has 15 residues. CDR3 bases: TGTGCCAGTAGTGTTGGGCCAGGGAGGGACGCTGAAGCTTTCTTT. This gives the protein CASSVGPGRDAEAFF.

The chain uses TRBV20-1 and TRBJ2-7; 8 nucleotides align to TRBD2. CDR1 DFQATT and CDR2 SNEGSKA come from the germline V gene (reference sequence). This CDR3 contains 13 residues. The V gene end was trimmed by 6 bases and the J gene end by 7 bases; junction bases not matched to a gene: 11. As DNA, the CDR3 is TGCAGTGCCTTCGGGACTAGGGAAGCGGAGCAGTACTTC. The encoded protein is CSAFGTREAEQYF.

The CDR3 DNA is TGTGCCAGCGGGAGGGGCACGAACACTGAAGCTTTCTTT. Its translation: CASGRGTNTEAFF. The rearrangement joins TRBV2 to TRBJ1-1; weak D call: TRBD1 (5 bases). Germline CDR1 SNHLY, CDR2 FYNNEI. This CDR3 contains 13 residues. Deletions cut 8 bases from V and 1 base from J, with 11 bases between. Full variable domain (outside the CDR3, taken from reference TRBV2 and TRBJ1-1): EPEVTQTPSHQVTQMGQEVILRCVPISNHLYFYWYRQILGQKVEFLVSFYNNEISEKSEIFDDQFSVERPDGSNFTLKIRSTKLEDSAMYFCASGRGTNTEAFFGQGTRLTVV.

The rearrangement links TRBV27 to TRBJ2-3; D not resolved. Germline CDR1 reads MNHEY; CDR2 reads SMNVEV (reference sequence). This CDR3 is built from 13 residues. Deletions cut 6 bases from V and 8 bases from J, with 15 bases between. The CDR3 nucleotides are TGTGCCAGCAGAGACCTCGGATTTCGTACGCAGTATTTT. The encoded protein is CASRDLGFRTQYF.

The chain combines TRBV6-6 with TRBJ1-5; D is possibly TRBD1 (5 bases). V was trimmed by 6 bases and J by 0 bases, leaving 12 bases between them. CDR1 and CDR2 (germline): MNHNY, SVGAGI (reference sequence). The CDR3 has 15 residues. The CDR3 bases are TGTGCCAGCAGCGTTCGCGGGACTAGCAATCAGCCCCAGCATTTT. It specifies CASSVRGTSNQPQHF.

This chain joins TRBV12-3 or TRBV12-4 and TRBJ2-1; D not resolved. Between the trimmed V and J ends, which lost 3 bases and 10 bases, there was a span of 16 bases. The CDR3 consists of 14 residues. The CDR3 coding sequence is TGTGCCAGCAGTTTTACTGAAACCCCCCCAGAGCAGTTCTTC. Protein sequence: CASSFTETPPEQFF.

This clonotype was picked up a small number of times. The CDR3, as DNA: TGTGCCAGCAGCCCATACCCAGTCACCGAAGCTTTCTTT. Encoded protein: CASSPYPVTEAFF. The V gene is TRBV11-2, the J gene TRBJ1-1, with unresolved D. Trimming took 5 bases from V and 8 from J, leaving 15 bases between them. CDR1 is SGHAT, CDR2 FQNNGV, per germline. The CDR3 consists of 13 residues.

This clonotype was detected ten times or more. CDR3 sequence reads: CASSPLVRESTEAFF. As DNA, the CDR3 is TGTGCCAGCAGCCCACTTGTGAGGGAGAGCACTGAAGCTTTCTTT. The chain combines TRBV7-2 with TRBJ1-1; D call uncertain. The length of the CDR3 is 15 residues. Trimming took 5 bases from V and 4 from J, leaving 17 bases between them. Germline CDR1 SGHTA, CDR2 FQGNSA.

The V gene is TRBV20-1, the J gene TRBJ1-6; 8 bases agree with TRBD1. The germline gives CDR1 DFQATT, CDR2 SNEGSKA (reference sequence). Unmatched junction bases numbered 5, after V lost 5 bases and J lost 5 bases. The CDR3 sequence is 14 residues long. The CDR3 DNA reads as TGCAGTGCTGCCAAGACAGGGGATAATTCACCCCTCCACTTT. Its translation is CSAAKTGDNSPLHF.

The V and J genes are TRBV6-2 or TRBV6-3 and TRBJ2-2, with a tentative D call TRBD2 (5 bases). Germline values: CDR1 MNHEY, CDR2 SVGEGT. The CDR3 is 16 residues long. The V end was cut by 6 bases, the J end by 3 bases, with 17 bases between. CDR3 residues: CASSPRTRTDTGELFF. Written as DNA, the CDR3 is TGTGCCAGCAGCCCTAGGACTCGAACCGACACCGGGGAGCTGTTTTTT.

Only a few counts were recorded for this clonotype. This chain joins TRBV28 and TRBJ1-6, with 10 bases fitting TRBD1. Germline loops: CDR1 MDHEN, CDR2 SYDVKM. The V segment lost 6 bases and the J segment 8 bases; nucleotides outside the gene matches: 10. The CDR3 is 16 residues long. In DNA form, the CDR3 reads TGTGCCAGCAGATCTCCGTCCGGGACAGGGGATTCACCCCTCCACTTT. It codes for CASRSPSGTGDSPLHF.

This clonotype was found a few times. V is TRBV4-3 and J is TRBJ2-5; 7 nucleotides line up with TRBD1. Germline V gene data show CDR1 as LGHNA and CDR2 as YSLEER. There are 15 residues in the CDR3. The ends lost 0 bases at V and 4 bases at J; junction bases unmatched: 5. CDR3 sequence reads: CASSQDISGGETQYF. In nucleotides, the CDR3 is TGCGCCAGCAGCCAAGATATCTCAGGGGGAGAGACCCAGTACTTC.

This clonotype was counted between two and nine times. The chain joins TRBV6-5 to TRBJ2-1; 13 nucleotides agree with TRBD2. CDR3 size: 17 residues. The ends lost 6 bases at V and 9 bases at J; junction bases unmatched: 14. Germline CDR1 is MNHEY and CDR2 is SVGAGI. CDR3 sequence (DNA): TGTGCCAGCAGACGCAGCGGACTAGCGGGAGATTCGGGTGAGCAGTTCTTC. Its translation: CASRRSGLAGDSGEQFF.

The chain uses TRBV29-1 and TRBJ1-2, with D possibly TRBD1 on 5 matching bases. The CDR3 contains 13 residues. V was pared by 4 bases and J by 7 bases, with 16 bases between. The germline V gene encodes CDR1 SQVTM and CDR2 ANQGSEA. The CDR3 is CSVGLGTQLGYTF. In DNA form, the CDR3 reads TGCAGCGTTGGGCTGGGGACCCAGCTTGGCTACACCTTC.

The CDR3 reads CASSIEKALRDQPQHF. The CDR3 region has the DNA TGTGCCAGTAGTATAGAGAAGGCCTTAAGGGATCAGCCCCAGCATTTT. V and J are TRBV19 and TRBJ1-5; no reliable D call. V was shortened by 0 bases and J by 5 bases, with 14 bases between the two germline ends. CDR3 length: 16 residues. Germline assignment: CDR1 LNHDA and CDR2 SQIVND (reference sequence).

This clonotype was recorded a few times. The V and J genes are TRBV28 and TRBJ2-3; 11 bases are a match to TRBD2. Germline assignment: CDR1 MDHEN and CDR2 SYDVKM. The CDR3 runs 15 residues. The V and J ends lost 6 bases and 6 bases, in that order; junction bases with no gene match: 8. CDR3: CASRSGTSGSDTQYF. In DNA form, the CDR3 reads TGTGCCAGCAGATCCGGGACTAGCGGTTCGGATACGCAGTATTTT.

This clonotype was found a few times. The chain carries TRBV7-2 and TRBJ2-1; TRBD2 agrees at 11 bases. The CDR3 loop spans 14 amino acids. The germline gives CDR1 SGHTA, CDR2 FQGNSA. Losses at the gene ends were 5 bases for V and 9 bases for J; bases not matched to a gene: 6. In DNA, the CDR3 is TGTGCCAGCAGCCAACTAGCGGGAGTGGGTGAGCAGTTCTTC. Its translation is CASSQLAGVGEQFF.

The rearrangement joins TRBV6-5 to TRBJ2-1, with D possibly matching TRBD1 (6 bases). The CDR3 runs to 14 residues. The germline gives CDR1 MNHEY, CDR2 SVGAGI. V lost 8 bases, J lost 4 bases, and 15 bases lay in between. The CDR3 nucleotides read TGTGCCAGCTCCTTTAGCAGGGGATACAATGAGCAGTTCTTC. This translates into CASSFSRGYNEQFF.